This TCR beta chain appears in the sequencing data of a study of T cells in localized non-small cell lung cancer. Comments on this clone: What it binds is not known.

The CDR3 runs 13 residues. Germline CDR1 reads MNHGY; CDR2 reads SAAAGT. V lost 5 bases and J lost 0, with 7 bases in between. Study findings and constraints: Appearance in adjacent lung was seen for a median 57 of the top 100 tumor clones. There was an association of higher blood T cell density with longer overall survival.

Data came from immunoSEQ multiplex PCR; TCRdb stores just in-frame clones and leaves some out. Of roughly 2,100 clones listed, about a sixth are singletons. The source is a female donor at least 60 years old with stage I squamous cell lung carcinoma. The sample consisted of lung tumor tissue, taken before any cancer treatment. J is TRBJ1-1 and V is TRBV6-8; D is unresolved. The CDR3 region is CASSDFVNTEAFF. In DNA, the CDR3 is TGTGCCAGCAGTGACTTCGTGAACACTGAAGCTTTCTTT.